One and the same sample provided the 8 T cell receptor beta chains below, sequenced in a study of CD8+ T cells in alopecia areata. Extracted RNA was reverse transcribed, and the resulting cDNA served as sequencing template. This table comes from immunoSEQ multiplex PCR, and its TCRdb copy is limited to in-frame clones, with some not included. The sample holds about 180,000 clones; about 66% are singletons and the top ten take about an eighth. The material sequenced was CD8+ T cells sorted from blood, taken at week 0. The receptors stem from a human donor with alopecia areata.

J is TRBJ1-2 and V is TRBV6-6; TRBD1 might be the D (6 bases). CDR1 and CDR2 (germline): MNHNY, SVGAGI (reference sequence). The CDR3 contains 13 residues. Trimming removed 2 bases at V and 7 bases at J, with 11 bases between. CDR3 DNA: TGTGCCAGCAGTTACACAGGGTTGCGTGGCTACACCTTC. This gives the protein CASSYTGLRGYTF.

This chain uses TRBV6-4 with TRBJ2-3; 7 nucleotides match TRBD1. The CDR3 runs to 14 residues. The V and J ends lost 3 bases and 3 bases, in that order; junction bases with no gene match: 3. In germline, CDR1 is MRHNA, CDR2 SNTAGT. Written as DNA, the CDR3 is TGTGCCAGCAGTGAGAGGGGGCGAACAGATACGCAGTATTTT. Encoded protein: CASSERGRTDTQYF.

V usage is TRBV15 and J usage is TRBJ2-7; D is uncertain. This CDR3 spans 15 amino acids. Trimming stripped 0 bases from V and 2 bases from J, with 11 bases between. The germline gives CDR1 LNHNV, CDR2 YYDKDF (reference sequence). The CDR3 sequence: CATSRDSGRTYEQYF. CDR3 nucleotide sequence: TGTGCCACCAGCAGAGATTCAGGCAGAACCTACGAGCAGTACTTC. Supplemented by reference TRBV15 and TRBJ2-7, the full variable domain reads DAMVIQNPRYQVTQFGKPVTLSCSQTLNHNVMYWYQQKSSQAPKLLFHYYDKDFNNEADTPDNFQSRRPNTSFCFLDIRSPGLGDTAMYLCATSRDSGRTYEQYFGPGTRLTVT.

The chain uses TRBV25-1 and TRBJ2-7; 10 bases match TRBD1. Germline-derived CDR1 and CDR2 are MGHDK and SYGVNS. The CDR3 is 17 amino acids. V was clipped by 4 bases and J by 2 bases; unmatched bases: 11. The DNA for the CDR3 is TGTGCCAGCAGTGCAAACCGGGACAGGGGTTCGGCCTACGAGCAGTACTTC. Translated: CASSANRDRGSAYEQYF.

This clone was seen more than once but under ten times. The chain links TRBV7-2 to TRBJ1-6; D remains unclear. Germline V lookup: CDR1 SGHTA, CDR2 FQGNSA. The CDR3 spans 16 residues. The V end lost 5 bases, the J end lost 1 base, and 12 bases lay between the germline ends. CDR3 nucleotide sequence: TGTGCCAGCAGCCTTTTTCGCAGTTCCTATAATTCACCCCTCCACTTT. Protein sequence: CASSLFRSSYNSPLHF.

In this sample, this clone turned up once. The same CDR3 also results from other DNA sequences found in this sample. The rearrangement uses TRBV11-2 and TRBJ2-7; D ambiguous. The length of the CDR3 is 13 residues. Germline assignment: CDR1 SGHAT and CDR2 FQNNGV. Trimming left V 1 base short and J 1 base short, with 5 bases between. CDR3 protein: CASSLGPSYEQYF. CDR3 DNA: TGTGCCAGCAGCTTAGGACCGTCCTACGAGCAGTACTTC.

The chain has TRBV6-5 and TRBJ1-1; unclear D gene. V lost 7 bases to trimming and J lost 1 base, with 4 bases between them. Germline values: CDR1 MNHEY, CDR2 SVGAGI. The CDR3 covers 11 residues. CDR3 sequence reads: CASTKNTEAFF. The CDR3 DNA follows: TGTGCCAGCACTAAGAACACTGAAGCTTTCTTT.

The chain combines TRBV5-1 with TRBJ1-1; 8 nucleotides align to TRBD1. CDR3 length: 15 amino acids. J lost 3 bases, V lost 1 base, and 5 bases had no gene match. In germline, CDR1 is SGHRS, CDR2 YFSETQ. CDR3 loop: CASSLSAGGYTEAFF. CDR3 nucleotides: TGCGCCAGCAGCTTGTCGGCAGGGGGCTACACTGAAGCTTTCTTT.